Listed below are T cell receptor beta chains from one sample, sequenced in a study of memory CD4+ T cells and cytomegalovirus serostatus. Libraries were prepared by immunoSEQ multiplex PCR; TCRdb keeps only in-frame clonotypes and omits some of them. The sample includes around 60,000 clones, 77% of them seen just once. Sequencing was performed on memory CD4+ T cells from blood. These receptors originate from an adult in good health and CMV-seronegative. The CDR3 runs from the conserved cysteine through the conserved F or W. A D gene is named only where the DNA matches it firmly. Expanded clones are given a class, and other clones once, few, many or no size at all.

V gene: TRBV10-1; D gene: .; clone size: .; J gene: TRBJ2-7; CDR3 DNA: TGCGCCAGCAGTGAGGCAGGGAGAGACGAGCAGTACTTC; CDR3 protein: CASSEAGRDEQYF
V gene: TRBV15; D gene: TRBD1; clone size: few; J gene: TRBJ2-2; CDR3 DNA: TGTGCCACCAGCAGAGGGCGGGGACAGGGCACCGGGGAGCTGTTTTTT; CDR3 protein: CATSRGRGQGTGELFF
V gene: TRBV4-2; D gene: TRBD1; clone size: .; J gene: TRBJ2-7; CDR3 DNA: TGTGCCAGCAGCCAAGATCTGAACAGGGGCCTAGACTACGAGCAGTACTTC; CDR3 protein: CASSQDLNRGLDYEQYF
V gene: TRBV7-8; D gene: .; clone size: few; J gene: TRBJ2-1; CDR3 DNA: TGTGCCAGCAGCCCCCACCAGCTACACAATGAGCAGTTCTTC; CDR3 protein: CASSPHQLHNEQFF
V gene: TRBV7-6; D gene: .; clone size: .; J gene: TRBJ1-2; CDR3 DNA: TGTGCCAGCAGCCCCTCCCCTACCGCGTCGGGCTACACCTTC; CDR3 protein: CASSPSPTASGYTF
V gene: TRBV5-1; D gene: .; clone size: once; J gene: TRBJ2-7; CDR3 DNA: TGCGCCAGCAGCGATGCGCCGGGACTCCACCACTACGAGCAGTACTTC; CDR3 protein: CASSDAPGLHHYEQYF
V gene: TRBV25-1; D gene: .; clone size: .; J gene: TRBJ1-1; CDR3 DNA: TGTGCCAGCAGTGACCCGGAGCGAGTGAACACTGAAGCTTTCTTT; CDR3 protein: CASSDPERVNTEAFF
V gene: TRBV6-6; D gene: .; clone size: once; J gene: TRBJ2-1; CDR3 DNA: TGTGCCAGCAGTTACCTACAAGGAGGGGGTTACGATGAGCAGTTCTTC; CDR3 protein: CASSYLQGGGYDEQFF
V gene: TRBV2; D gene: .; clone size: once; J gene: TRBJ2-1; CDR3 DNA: TGTGCCAGCAGTTCCGACAGGTCCTACAATGAGCAGTTCTTC; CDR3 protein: CASSSDRSYNEQFF
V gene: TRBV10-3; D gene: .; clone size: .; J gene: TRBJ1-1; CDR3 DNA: TGTGCCATCAGTTTACAGGGCATGAACACTGAAGCTTTCTTT; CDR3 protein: CAISLQGMNTEAFF
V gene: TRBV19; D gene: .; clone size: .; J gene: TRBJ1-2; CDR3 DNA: TGTGCCAGAAAAACAGGGACCTACTATGGCTACACCTTC; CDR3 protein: CARKTGTYYGYTF
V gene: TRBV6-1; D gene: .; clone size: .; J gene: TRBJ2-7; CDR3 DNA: TGTGCCAGCAGTGAAGATGGCAGGGGAATGCTCTACGAGCAGTACTTC; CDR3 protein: CASSEDGRGMLYEQYF
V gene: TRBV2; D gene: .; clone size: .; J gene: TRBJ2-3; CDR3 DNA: TGTGCCACCCAAAATCGGGGAATAGATACGCAGTATTTT; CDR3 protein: CATQNRGIDTQYF
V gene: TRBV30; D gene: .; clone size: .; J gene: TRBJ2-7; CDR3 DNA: TGTGCCTGGAGGCCTCAGAGGCCGAAATGGAGCTACGAGCAGTACTTC; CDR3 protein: CAWRPQRPKWSYEQYF
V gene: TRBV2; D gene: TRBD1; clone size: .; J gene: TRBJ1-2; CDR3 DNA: TGTGCCAGCAGTGTAACCCCGACAGGGACGAACTATGGCTACACCTTC; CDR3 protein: CASSVTPTGTNYGYTF
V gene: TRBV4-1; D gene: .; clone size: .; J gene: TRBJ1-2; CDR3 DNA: TGCGCCAGCAGCCAAGAGAGGGGCCTTGGCTACACCTTC; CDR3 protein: CASSQERGLGYTF
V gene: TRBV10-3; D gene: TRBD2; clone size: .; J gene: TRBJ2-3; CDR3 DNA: TGTGCCATCAGTGATGAGCGGGGGGGAGCAGATACGCAGTATTTT; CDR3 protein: CAISDERGGADTQYF
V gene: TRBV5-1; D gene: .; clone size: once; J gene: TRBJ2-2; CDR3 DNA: TGCGCCAGCAGCTTGGCGGAAGCCGGGGAGCTGTTTTTT; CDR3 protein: CASSLAEAGELFF
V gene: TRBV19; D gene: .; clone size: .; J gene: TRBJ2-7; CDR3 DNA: TGTGCCAGTAGTACCACGGGTGGGACACAACACTACGAGCAGTACTTC; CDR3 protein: CASSTTGGTQHYEQYF
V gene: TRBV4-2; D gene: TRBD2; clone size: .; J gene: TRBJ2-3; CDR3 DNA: TGTGCCAGCAGCCAAGATAGACTAGCGGGAGTCGGTAGGACAGATACGCAGTATTTT; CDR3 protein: CASSQDRLAGVGRTDTQYF
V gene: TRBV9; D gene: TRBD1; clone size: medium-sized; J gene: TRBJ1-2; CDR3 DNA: TGTGCCAGCAGCGGCATGGGACAGAAACCCAACTATGGCTACACCTTC; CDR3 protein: CASSGMGQKPNYGYTF
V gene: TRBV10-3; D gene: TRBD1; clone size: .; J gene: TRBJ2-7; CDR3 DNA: TGTGCCATCAGTGATAGGTTAGCGACAGGGATAGACGAGCAGTACTTC; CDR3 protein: CAISDRLATGIDEQYF
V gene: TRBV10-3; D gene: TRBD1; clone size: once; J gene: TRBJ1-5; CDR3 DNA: TGTGCCATCAGTGAGGAAAACCCCGGGACAGCTAGCAATCAGCCCCAGCATTTT; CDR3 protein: CAISEENPGTASNQPQHF
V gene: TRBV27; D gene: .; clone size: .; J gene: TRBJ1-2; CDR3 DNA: TGTGCCAGCAGTCCTTCCCACAGGGCTGTACTTGGCTACACCTTC; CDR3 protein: CASSPSHRAVLGYTF
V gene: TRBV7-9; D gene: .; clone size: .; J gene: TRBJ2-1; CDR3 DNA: TGTGCCAGCAGCTCCCGGACTGGGGGAGAGGACAATGAGCAGTTCTTC; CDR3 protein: CASSSRTGGEDNEQFF
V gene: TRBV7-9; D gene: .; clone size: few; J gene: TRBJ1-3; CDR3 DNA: TGTGCCACCATCCAAAGCCCCAGGACAACTGGAAACACCATATATTTT; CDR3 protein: CATIQSPRTTGNTIYF
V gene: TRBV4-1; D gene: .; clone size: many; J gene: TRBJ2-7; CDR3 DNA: TGCGCCAGCAGCCCAAGACACGGCCTGGCCTACGAGCAGTACTTC; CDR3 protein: CASSPRHGLAYEQYF
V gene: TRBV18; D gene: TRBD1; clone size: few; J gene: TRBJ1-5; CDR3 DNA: TGTGCCAGCTCACGGGACAGTTACAATCAGCCCCAGCATTTT; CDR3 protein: CASSRDSYNQPQHF
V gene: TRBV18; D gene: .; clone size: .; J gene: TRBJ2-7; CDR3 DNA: TGTGCCAGCTCATCGGACAGGGAGGGATACGAGCAGTACTTC; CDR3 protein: CASSSDREGYEQYF
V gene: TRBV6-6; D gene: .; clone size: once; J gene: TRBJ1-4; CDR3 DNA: TGTGCCATCTCTAAGGGGGGGGATGAAAAACTGTTTTTT; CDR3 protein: CAISKGGDEKLFF
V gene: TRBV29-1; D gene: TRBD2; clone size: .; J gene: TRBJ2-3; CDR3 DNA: TGCAGCACCCAGACTAGCGATACGCAGTATTTT; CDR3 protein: CSTQTSDTQYF
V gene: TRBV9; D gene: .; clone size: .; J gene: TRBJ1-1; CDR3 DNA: TGTGCCAGCAGCGTAGATCCCTTTATAGGGGACACTGAAGCTTTCTTT; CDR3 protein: CASSVDPFIGDTEAFF
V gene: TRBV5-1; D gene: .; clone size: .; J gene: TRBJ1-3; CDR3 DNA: TGCGCCAGCAGCTTATTGGCCACCTCTGGAAACACCATATATTTT; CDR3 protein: CASSLLATSGNTIYF
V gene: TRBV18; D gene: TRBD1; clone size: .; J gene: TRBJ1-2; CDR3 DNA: TGTGCCAGCTCACAACGGACAGGGGCGGCTAACTATGGCTACACCTTC; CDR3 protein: CASSQRTGAANYGYTF
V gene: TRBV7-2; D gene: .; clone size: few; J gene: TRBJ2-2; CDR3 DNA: TGTGCCAGCAGGATCTTGAGCTACGGGGAGCTGTTTTTT; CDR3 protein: CASRILSYGELFF
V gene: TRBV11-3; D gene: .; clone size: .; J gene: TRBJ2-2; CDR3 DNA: TGTGCCAGCAGCTTAGACCCAACGGCGGGGCCGGGGACCGGGGAGCTGTTTTTT; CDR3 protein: CASSLDPTAGPGTGELFF
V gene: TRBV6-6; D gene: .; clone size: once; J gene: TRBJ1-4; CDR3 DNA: TGTGCCAGCAGTTACTTAGGGGGTGGTGAAAAACTGTTTTTT; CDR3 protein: CASSYLGGGEKLFF
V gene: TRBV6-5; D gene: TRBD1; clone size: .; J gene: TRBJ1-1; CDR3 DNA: TGTGCCAGCAGTTACGTGACAGGGGGTTTGAACACTGAAGCTTTCTTT; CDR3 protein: CASSYVTGGLNTEAFF
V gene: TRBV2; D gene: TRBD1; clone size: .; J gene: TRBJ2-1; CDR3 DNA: TGTGCCAGCTGCCGCCGACAGGGTAGCTATGAGCAGTTCTTC; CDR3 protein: CASCRRQGSYEQFF
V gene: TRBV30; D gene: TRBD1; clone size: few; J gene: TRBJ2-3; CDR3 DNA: TGTGCCTGGAGTTTGGGACAGCCGTGGGATACGCAGTATTTT; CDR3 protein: CAWSLGQPWDTQYF
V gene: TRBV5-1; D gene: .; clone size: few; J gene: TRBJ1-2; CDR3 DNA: TGCGCCAGCAGCTCGCTGGCCTTGGTGGGTGATGGCTACACCTTC; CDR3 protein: CASSSLALVGDGYTF
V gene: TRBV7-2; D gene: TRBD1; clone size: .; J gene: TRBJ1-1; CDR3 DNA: TGTGCCAGCAGCTTTGCAGGGGGGACTGAAGCTTTCTTT; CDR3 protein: CASSFAGGTEAFF
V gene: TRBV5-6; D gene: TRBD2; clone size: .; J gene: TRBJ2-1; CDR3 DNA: TGTGCCAGCAGCTTAACCGGGACTAGCGGGATTAATGAGCAGTTCTTC; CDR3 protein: CASSLTGTSGINEQFF
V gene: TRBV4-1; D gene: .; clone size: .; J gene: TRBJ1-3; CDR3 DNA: TGCGCCAGCAGCTCCACGGACAGCTCTGGAAACACCATATATTTT; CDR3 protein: CASSSTDSSGNTIYF
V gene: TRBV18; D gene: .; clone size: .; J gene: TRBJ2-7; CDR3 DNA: TGTGCCAGCTCACCCCAAGGTACGCCCCACGAGCAGTACTTC; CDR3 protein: CASSPQGTPHEQYF
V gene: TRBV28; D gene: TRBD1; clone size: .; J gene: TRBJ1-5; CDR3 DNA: TGTGCCAGCAGTCCTTGGACAGGGACCGTTAGCAATCAGCCCCAGCATTTT; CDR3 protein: CASSPWTGTVSNQPQHF
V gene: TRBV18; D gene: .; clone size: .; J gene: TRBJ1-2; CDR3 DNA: TGTGCCAGCTCACCAAGTACTAACTATGGCTACACCTTC; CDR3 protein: CASSPSTNYGYTF